The next 25 T cell receptor beta chains were all read from a single sample in a study of shared clonotypes between healthy human individuals. Libraries were prepared by immunoSEQ multiplex PCR; TCRdb keeps only in-frame clonotypes and omits some of them. The sample shows 2 million or so clones, less than 95% of them seen only once. Terminally differentiated effector memory CD45RA+ cells were left out of the naive CD8 fraction, which was CD45RO-negative and positively selected for CCR7. Input material: naive CD8+ T cells sorted from blood. The receptors stem from a man between 18 and 35 years old in good health.

The chain carries TRBV2 and TRBJ2-7; D not certain. Germline V gene lookup returns CDR1 SNHLY and CDR2 FYNNEI. The CDR3 runs 11 residues. The ends were cut back, 6 bases at V and 7 bases at J, with 10 bases in the middle. As DNA, the CDR3 is TGTGCCAGCAGCGTCGACTGGGAGCAGTACTTC. This gives the protein CASSVDWEQYF.

The chain carries TRBV15 and TRBJ1-1; D call uncertain. The CDR3 length is 14 residues. Trimming removed 3 bases at V and 0 bases at J, with 8 bases between. Germline CDR1 and CDR2: LNHNV and YYDKDF (reference sequence). The CDR3 region is CATSSQAMNTEAFF. The CDR3 DNA is TGTGCCACCAGCAGTCAGGCTATGAACACTGAAGCTTTCTTT.

Points on this clone: This CDR3 is also generated by other DNA sequences in the sample. The rearrangement links TRBV6-6 to TRBJ2-3; tentative D call: TRBD1 (6 bases). Germline values: CDR1 MNHNY, CDR2 SVGAGI (reference sequence). This CDR3 contains 13 residues. The germline V and J ends were trimmed by 5 bases and 6 bases, with 12 bases remaining between them. The CDR3, as DNA: TGTGCCAGCAGTCTAACAGGGACGGATACGCAGTATTTT. Its translation is CASSLTGTDTQYF.

This clone was seen once. Other DNA sequences in this sample translate to the same CDR3. The J gene is TRBJ1-1, the V gene TRBV27; D gene ambiguous. V was clipped by 5 bases and J by 1 base, with 5 bases between them. In germline, CDR1 is MNHEY, CDR2 SMNVEV (reference sequence). This CDR3 spans 12 amino acids. The CDR3 coding sequence is TGTGCCAGCAGTCAAGGGAACACTGAAGCTTTCTTT. Amino acid sequence: CASSQGNTEAFF.

The chain has TRBV10-3 and TRBJ2-1; 8 nucleotides line up with TRBD2. Germline V gene lookup returns CDR1 ENHRY and CDR2 SYGVKD. This CDR3 is 17 amino acids long. V lost 3 bases, J lost 0 bases, and 7 bases stayed unmatched. The CDR3 loop is CAISEDPSGSSYNEQFF. As DNA, the CDR3 is TGTGCCATCAGTGAAGATCCGAGCGGGAGCTCCTACAATGAGCAGTTCTTC.

A single count supports this clone. The J gene is TRBJ2-2, the V gene TRBV9; D gene ambiguous. CDR1 SGDLS and CDR2 YYNGEE come from the germline V gene. V was pared by 4 bases and J by 5 bases, with 12 bases between. The CDR3 loop spans 14 amino acids. The CDR3 sequence: CASSPPRGTGELFF. CDR3 nucleotides: TGTGCCAGCAGCCCTCCGAGAGGAACCGGGGAGCTGTTTTTT.

This clone has only one observation. The V and J genes are TRBV10-2 and TRBJ2-7, with 8 bases lining up with TRBD1. Germline V lookup: CDR1 WSHSY, CDR2 SAAADI. With V trimmed by 3 bases and J by 3 bases, 4 bases remained unmatched. The CDR3 has 14 amino acids. The CDR3 DNA follows: TGCGCCAGCAGTGAACCCGGACAGGGCTACGAGCAGTACTTC. Translated: CASSEPGQGYEQYF.

Regarding this clone: The same CDR3 arises from other DNA sequences in this sample as well. The rearrangement uses TRBV6-5 and TRBJ1-5; D is possibly TRBD1 (5 bases). The V and J ends lost 2 bases and 15 bases respectively, with 17 bases between them. The length of the CDR3 is 13 residues. The germline gives CDR1 MNHEY, CDR2 SVGAGI. CDR3 nucleotide sequence: TGTGCCAGCAGTTACGGCGAAGGGGCCACCCCGCATTTT. Translated: CASSYGEGATPHF.

As regards this clone: The same CDR3 is also encoded by other DNA sequences in this sample. The CDR3, as DNA: TGTGCCAGCAGTTTATCGGCCGGGACATCATACAATGAGCAGTTCTTC. Amino acid sequence: CASSLSAGTSYNEQFF. The rearrangement links TRBV27 to TRBJ2-1; D possibly corresponds to TRBD1 (6 bases). Germline-derived CDR1 and CDR2 are MNHEY and SMNVEV (reference sequence). This CDR3 region has 16 residues. V was shortened by 0 bases and J by 4 bases, with 13 bases between the two germline ends.

The rearrangement joins TRBV27 to TRBJ2-7; TRBD2 aligns across 11 bases. With 0 bases clipped from V and 7 bases from J, the junction kept 20 bases outside the gene matches. The CDR3 consists of 20 residues. The V gene's germline CDR1 is MNHEY and CDR2 SMNVEV (reference sequence). The CDR3 region has the DNA TGTGCCAGCAGTTTATCGGTTGGTGATGATAGCGGGAGGGCCAGTTTGGAGCAGTACTTC. Protein product: CASSLSVGDDSGRASLEQYF.

In its sample, this clone was seen once. The rearrangement joins TRBV5-6 to TRBJ1-6; a possible D gene is TRBD1 (5 bases). Trimming pared 0 bases from V and 14 bases from J, leaving 6 bases between. This CDR3 has 11 residues. Germline CDR1 is SGHDT and CDR2 is YYEEEE. The CDR3 sequence is CASSLEGTLHF. CDR3 nucleotides: TGTGCCAGCAGCTTGGAGGGGACCCTCCACTTT.

The chain is built from TRBV5-4 and TRBJ2-7; 12 bases line up with TRBD2. This CDR3 has 15 residues. Germline V lookup: CDR1 SGHNT, CDR2 YYREEE (reference sequence). V trimming: 5 bases; J trimming: 7 bases; junction bases outside the gene matches: 10. CDR3 sequence reads: CASRLAGGLRREQYF. The CDR3 nucleotides are TGTGCCAGCAGACTAGCGGGGGGCCTTCGTCGGGAGCAGTACTTC.

The J gene is TRBJ2-1, the V gene TRBV7-6; 8 nucleotides match TRBD1. V gave up 4 bases and J gave up 2 bases; unmatched junction bases: 4. The CDR3 consists of 15 residues. Germline CDR1 reads SGHVS; CDR2 reads FNYEAQ. Written as DNA, the CDR3 is TGTGCCAGCAGCTCGACAGGGGCGGCCTACAATGAGCAGTTCTTC. Translating it yields CASSSTGAAYNEQFF.

A word on this clone: The sample contains more than one DNA sequence encoding this CDR3. This rearrangement joins TRBV7-8 to TRBJ2-7; D not certain. The V gene lost 1 base and the J gene lost 1 base, with 5 bases spanning the gap. Germline values: CDR1 SGHVS, CDR2 FQNEAQ. This CDR3 is 13 amino acids long. The CDR3 DNA reads TGTGCCAGCAGCTTAGAGTTTTCCTACGAGCAGTACTTC. It translates to CASSLEFSYEQYF. Filled out from reference TRBV7-8 and TRBJ2-7, the complete variable domain reads GAGVSQSPRYKVAKRGQDVALRCDPISGHVSLFWYQQALGQGPEFLTYFQNEAQLDKSGLPSDRFFAERPEGSVSTLKIQRTQQEDSAVYLCASSLEFSYEQYFGPGTRLTVT.

About this clone itself: The same CDR3 can be traced to other DNA sequences in this sample. The chain employs TRBV5-1 and TRBJ2-7, with D perhaps matching TRBD1 or TRBD2 (6 bases each). V lost 5 bases and J lost 3, with 12 bases in between. The germline gives CDR1 SGHRS, CDR2 YFSETQ. The CDR3 is 13 residues long. The CDR3, as DNA: TGCGCCAGCAGTCCCGAGGGGGGCTACGAGCAGTACTTC. Residues: CASSPEGGYEQYF.

The gene calls are TRBV4-3 and TRBJ2-1; 11 bases line up with TRBD1. This CDR3 is built from 15 residues. The V gene end was trimmed by 2 bases and the J gene end by 6 bases; junction bases not matched to a gene: 3. In germline, CDR1 is LGHNA, CDR2 YSLEER. This CDR3 reads CASSQHGTGGNEQFF. The CDR3 nucleotides are TGCGCCAGCAGCCAACACGGGACAGGGGGCAATGAGCAGTTCTTC.

This clone was seen only once. The rearrangement links TRBV30 to TRBJ2-1, with 13 positions matching TRBD2. This CDR3 contains 16 residues. CDR1 and CDR2 (germline): GTSNPN, SVGIG (reference sequence). V gave up 3 bases and J gave up 4 bases; unmatched junction bases: 6. CDR3: CAWSLGLAGRYNEQFF. CDR3 bases: TGTGCCTGGAGCCTGGGACTAGCGGGGCGATACAATGAGCAGTTCTTC.

The chain's CDR3 is CAWTFRTEAFF. The CDR3 DNA is TGTGCCTGGACATTCCGAACTGAAGCTTTCTTT. This rearrangement joins TRBV30 to TRBJ1-1; D not resolved. Between the trimmed V and J ends, which lost 4 bases and 5 bases, there was a span of 8 bases. This CDR3 region has 11 residues. The germline V gene encodes CDR1 GTSNPN and CDR2 SVGIG (reference sequence).

The chain employs TRBV14 and TRBJ2-3; 9 nucleotides line up with TRBD1. CDR3 length equals 19 residues. Looked up from germline, CDR1 is SGHDN and CDR2 is FVKESK. V was clipped by 0 bases and J by 6 bases; unmatched bases: 16. CDR3 protein: CASSQEYPGTGFVVDTQYF. The DNA for the CDR3 is TGTGCCAGCAGCCAAGAATACCCCGGGACAGGGTTCGTCGTCGATACGCAGTATTTT.

In its sample, this clone was seen once. V is TRBV11-2 and J is TRBJ2-5; D is unclear. Germline lookup yields CDR1 SGHAT and CDR2 FQNNGV. The length of the CDR3 is 14 residues. V dropped 2 bases and J dropped 2 bases, with 9 bases sitting between them. The CDR3: CASSLPGHQETQYF. The CDR3 DNA is TGTGCCAGCAGCTTACCTGGGCATCAAGAGACCCAGTACTTC.

The chain has TRBV27 and TRBJ2-7; a possible D gene is TRBD2 (5 bases). The CDR3 length is 15 residues. The germline gives CDR1 MNHEY, CDR2 SMNVEV (reference sequence). Trimming left V 4 bases short and J 6 bases short, with 19 bases between. The CDR3 region has the DNA TGTGCCAGCAGTTCCCGCAATAGCGCACAGTCCGAGCAGTACTTC. It is translated as CASSSRNSAQSEQYF.

The chain links TRBV2 to TRBJ2-3; D is perhaps TRBD1 or TRBD2 (6 bases each). Per the germline V gene, CDR1 is SNHLY and CDR2 is FYNNEI. Deletions cut 8 bases from V and 1 base from J, with 13 bases between. The CDR3 contains 14 residues. The CDR3 coding sequence is TGTGCCAGCGGAGGAGGGGGAGGCACAGATACGCAGTATTTT. It encodes CASGGGGGTDTQYF. Based on the CDR3 plus reference TRBV2 and TRBJ2-3, the full variable domain is EPEVTQTPSHQVTQMGQEVILRCVPISNHLYFYWYRQILGQKVEFLVSFYNNEISEKSEIFDDQFSVERPDGSNFTLKIRSTKLEDSAMYFCASGGGGGTDTQYFGPGTRLTVL.

This rearrangement joins TRBV27 to TRBJ2-1; D call uncertain. The germline gives CDR1 MNHEY, CDR2 SMNVEV (reference sequence). V shed 2 bases and J shed 4 bases, with 15 bases lying between them. The CDR3 is made up of 16 amino acids. This CDR3 is CASSLLSGGKYNEQFF. CDR3 DNA: TGTGCCAGCAGTTTACTCTCTGGCGGAAAATACAATGAGCAGTTCTTC.

J is TRBJ2-7 and V is TRBV10-3; 10 bases match TRBD2. The CDR3 totals 18 residues. V shed 1 base, J shed 5 bases, and the junction held 14 bases outside the gene matches. Germline CDR1 ENHRY, CDR2 SYGVKD. Here the CDR3 reads CAISEWDNAAGGPDEQYF. The CDR3 nucleotides are TGTGCCATCAGTGAGTGGGATAACGCAGCGGGGGGGCCGGACGAGCAGTACTTC.

The V gene is TRBV7-2, the J gene TRBJ2-7; D remains unclear. V lost 2 bases to trimming and J lost 2 bases, with 7 bases between them. Germline values: CDR1 SGHTA, CDR2 FQGNSA. The CDR3 length is 13 residues. CDR3 protein: CASSLNPTYEQYF. The CDR3 DNA reads TGTGCCAGCAGCTTAAACCCCACCTACGAGCAGTACTTC.